The 32 T cell receptor beta chains listed next were all sequenced from one sample in a study of CD8 T cells in ankylosing spondylitis. Study outcomes and limitations: Blood of patients with ankylosing spondylitis appeared to be characterized by a TCR beta motif of several highly homologous variants.

TCRdb analysed the 5' RACE reads with MiXCR anew, one entry per CDR3 protein. The sample has about 800,000 distinct CDR3 sequences, 12% seen once; the top ten hold approximately 0.46%. These receptors lack a known antigen. Material for sequencing was blood, either unsorted or a sorted T cell fraction (not recorded which). The source of these receptors is a male donor with ankylosing spondylitis.

This clonotype was observed a handful of times. The V gene is TRBV9, the J gene TRBJ2-1; no definite D call. Deletions cut 0 bases from V and 2 bases from J, with 9 bases between. From germline, CDR1 is SGDLS and CDR2 YYNGEE. This CDR3 contains 15 residues. The CDR3 DNA sequence: TGTGCCAGCAGCGTAGCCGGTAGCACCTACAATGAGCAGTTCTTC. Translation: CASSVAGSTYNEQFF.

Ten or more counts support this clonotype. V is TRBV10-3 and J is TRBJ2-3; 7 nucleotides match TRBD1. Unmatched junction bases numbered 7, after V lost 7 bases and J lost 0 bases. Germline CDR1 reads ENHRY; CDR2 reads SYGVKD. The CDR3 runs 15 residues. The CDR3: CAIKRDRYSTDTQYF. In DNA, the CDR3 is TGTGCCATCAAACGGGACAGATATAGCACAGATACGCAGTATTTT.

This clonotype was seen a handful of times. The chain uses TRBV20-1 and TRBJ1-5; D gene unclear. The V end was cut by 6 bases, the J end by 2 bases, with 8 bases between. Germline loops: CDR1 DFQATT, CDR2 SNEGSKA (reference sequence). The CDR3 consists of 12 residues. CDR3 bases: TGCAGTGCCACGATTGGCAATCAGCCCCAGCATTTT. The encoded protein is CSATIGNQPQHF.

In this sample, this clonotype turned up many times. This chain connects TRBV27 to TRBJ2-7; D is possibly TRBD1 (6 bases). V dropped 5 bases and J dropped 10 bases, with 12 bases sitting between them. The germline V gene has CDR1 MNHEY and CDR2 SMNVEV (reference sequence). The CDR3 contains 11 residues. The CDR3 coding sequence is TGTGCCAGCAGTACAGGGTATCGTCAGTACTTC. Translation gives CASSTGYRQYF.

This clonotype was seen only a few times. The rearrangement joins TRBV20-1 to TRBJ2-7, with D possibly matching TRBD2 (6 bases). Germline V lookup: CDR1 DFQATT, CDR2 SNEGSKA (reference sequence). V dropped 3 bases and J dropped 8 bases, with 11 bases sitting between them. CDR3 length: 11 residues. CDR3 region: CSASVGLQQYF. The DNA of the CDR3 is TGCAGTGCTAGCGTGGGACTGCAGCAGTACTTC.

This clonotype showed up just a few times. The genes are TRBV4-3 and TRBJ2-1; 7 bases align to TRBD2. Trimming took 0 bases from V and 0 from J; bases not matched to a gene: 14. The CDR3 contains 20 residues. The V gene's germline CDR1 is LGHNA and CDR2 YSLEER. CDR3 nucleotides: TGCGCCAGCAGCCAAGAAGGGTGGTGGGGAGGGCCAGGCTCCTACAATGAGCAGTTCTTC. Protein sequence: CASSQEGWWGGPGSYNEQFF.

The V call is TRBV20-1, the J call TRBJ2-5; the match to TRBD2 covers 8 bases. CDR3 size: 17 residues. Trimming cost V 6 bases and J 0 bases; bases outside gene matches: 15. Germline loops: CDR1 DFQATT, CDR2 SNEGSKA (reference sequence). CDR3 in amino acids: CSAPQKRGSSYQETQYF. CDR3 DNA sequence: TGCAGTGCACCCCAGAAGCGGGGGAGCTCCTACCAAGAGACCCAGTACTTC.

In its sample, this clonotype was seen a few times. V usage is TRBV5-1 and J usage is TRBJ2-5; D might be TRBD1 (5 bases). V lost 4 bases to trimming and J lost 7 bases, with 14 bases between them. The CDR3 has 13 amino acids. From germline, CDR1 is SGHRS and CDR2 YFSETQ. The CDR3 here is CASSTTTAGTQYF. CDR3 nucleotide sequence: TGCGCCAGCAGCACGACGACAGCAGGGACCCAGTACTTC.

This clonotype occurred many times. CDR3 DNA: TGCAGCGTTGAAGAGGGTTGGGCAGATACGCAGTATTTT. Translating it yields CSVEEGWADTQYF. The chain has TRBV29-1 and TRBJ2-3; no clear D. CDR1 and CDR2 (germline): SQVTM, ANQGSEA. The CDR3 has 13 residues. The V end was cut by 0 bases, the J end by 4 bases, with 8 bases between.

This clonotype was picked up many times. In DNA form, the CDR3 reads TGTGCCAGCAGCCCGGACCTACTGGGAAACACCATATATTTT. Protein: CASSPDLLGNTIYF. This chain links TRBV7-9 with TRBJ1-3; D is uncertain. Germline V gene data show CDR1 as SEHNR and CDR2 as FQNEAQ (reference sequence). Trimming pared 5 bases from V and 4 bases from J, leaving 12 bases between. This CDR3 is built from 14 residues.

This clonotype was seen ten or more times. V is TRBV7-2 and J is TRBJ2-3; D may correspond to TRBD1 or TRBD2 (5 bases each). The germline gives CDR1 SGHTA, CDR2 FQGNSA. V was trimmed by 4 bases and J by 9 bases, leaving 11 bases between them. The CDR3 spans 12 residues. DNA of the CDR3: TGTGCCAGCAGCTACCGTGGGGGAACGCAGTATTTT. Translating gives CASSYRGGTQYF.

In its sample, this clonotype was seen a few times. The chain recombines TRBV7-2 with TRBJ1-2; D gene unclear. V was clipped by 3 bases and J by 10 bases, with 15 bases between them. This CDR3 has 13 residues. The germline V gene has CDR1 SGHTA and CDR2 FQGNSA. CDR3 sequence: CASSLDQIGVYTF. As DNA, the CDR3 is TGTGCCAGCAGCTTGGACCAGATAGGAGTCTACACCTTC.

The V call is TRBV5-1, the J call TRBJ1-1; 9 nucleotides agree with TRBD1. V shed 4 bases and J 3 bases; nucleotides not matched to a gene: 7. CDR1 is SGHRS, CDR2 YFSETQ, per germline. The CDR3 has 15 amino acids. CDR3 sequence reads: CASSPQGAGDTEAFF. CDR3 sequence (DNA): TGCGCCAGCAGCCCACAGGGGGCGGGGGACACTGAAGCTTTCTTT.

This chain uses TRBV20-1 with TRBJ2-7, with no clear D. The CDR3 has 11 amino acids. V was shortened by 2 bases and J by 3 bases, with 5 bases between the two germline ends. Per germline, CDR1 DFQATT and CDR2 SNEGSKA (reference sequence). For the CDR3, the DNA is TGCAGTGCTAGACGGAACTACGAGCAGTACTTC. Protein: CSARRNYEQYF.

This clonotype has ten or more counts. The genes are TRBV5-1 and TRBJ2-7; 7 nucleotides match TRBD1. The ends lost 2 bases at V and 3 bases at J; junction bases unmatched: 11. The CDR3 loop spans 16 amino acids. CDR1 and CDR2 from the germline V gene are SGHRS and YFSETQ. CDR3 residues: CASSFPRQGLSYEQYF. DNA of the CDR3: TGCGCCAGCAGCTTCCCCCGACAGGGCCTCAGCTACGAGCAGTACTTC.

This clonotype was observed a handful of times. The chain recombines TRBV11-2 with TRBJ1-3; maybe TRBD1 (6 bases). Between the trimmed V and J ends, which lost 5 bases and 3 bases, there was a span of 8 bases. CDR1 is SGHAT, CDR2 FQNNGV, per germline. The CDR3 has 13 amino acids. The CDR3 bases are TGTGCCAGCAGCCCACAGGGTGGAAACACCATATATTTT. Its protein is CASSPQGGNTIYF.

The genes are TRBV4-3 and TRBJ2-5; D unresolved. Trimming removed 0 bases from V and 7 bases from J, with 12 bases in between. The length of the CDR3 is 14 residues. The germline gives CDR1 LGHNA, CDR2 YSLEER. The CDR3: CASSQDRFGRTQYF. The CDR3 DNA follows: TGCGCCAGCAGCCAAGATAGATTCGGGCGGACCCAGTACTTC.

This clonotype was counted only a few times. The V gene is TRBV10-2, the J gene TRBJ2-7, with 9 bases that match TRBD1. The length of the CDR3 is 13 residues. Germline V gene data show CDR1 as WSHSY and CDR2 as SAAADI. V lost 6 bases, J lost 7 bases, and 7 bases stayed unmatched. This CDR3 is CASRPGQGREQYF. CDR3 DNA: TGCGCCAGCAGACCCGGACAGGGGAGGGAGCAGTACTTC.

The chain carries TRBV20-1 and TRBJ2-3; no firm D call. This CDR3 has 13 residues. Germline-derived CDR1 and CDR2 are DFQATT and SNEGSKA (reference sequence). Trimming removed 5 bases from V and 6 bases from J, with 15 bases in between. The CDR3 DNA reads as TGCAGTGCTTTTAGTACCTCTAAGGATACGCAGTATTTT. Translated: CSAFSTSKDTQYF.

This clonotype was picked up a small number of times. V and J are TRBV7-9 and TRBJ2-1; possibly TRBD2 for D (5 bases). Germline lookup yields CDR1 SEHNR and CDR2 FQNEAQ (reference sequence). This CDR3 comprises 14 residues. V gave up 2 bases and J gave up 9 bases, with 14 bases separating them. The CDR3 sequence: CASSLRGSATEQFF. In DNA form, the CDR3 reads TGTGCCAGCAGCTTACGGGGTTCGGCAACTGAGCAGTTCTTC. Combining the CDR3 with reference TRBV7-9 and TRBJ2-1 gives the whole variable domain DTGVSQNPRHKITKRGQNVTFRCDPISEHNRLYWYRQTLGQGPEFLTYFQNEAQLEKSRLLSDRFSAERPKGSFSTLEIQRTEQGDSAMYLCASSLRGSATEQFFGPGTRLTVL.

The V and J genes are TRBV3-1 and TRBJ2-3, with D perhaps assigned TRBD1 or TRBD2 (5 bases each). V was trimmed by 4 bases and J by 6 bases, leaving 11 bases between them. This CDR3 contains 13 residues. Per the germline V gene, CDR1 is LGHDT and CDR2 is YNNKEL (reference sequence). The CDR3 is CASSPPGLDTQYF. DNA of the CDR3: TGTGCCAGCAGCCCCCCGGGGCTGGATACGCAGTATTTT.

Only a few counts were recorded for this clonotype. The rearrangement joins TRBV24-1 to TRBJ2-5; the match to TRBD2 covers 11 bases. J lost 0 bases, V lost 2 bases, and 4 bases had no gene match. The germline CDR1 and CDR2 sequences are KGHDR and SFDVKD. The CDR3 consists of 17 residues. The CDR3 DNA sequence: TGTGCCACCAGTGATTCGAAACTAGCGGGGGACCAAGAGACCCAGTACTTC. This translates into CATSDSKLAGDQETQYF.

The chain carries TRBV1 and TRBJ2-7; the table names TRBD2, a call not compared with the DNA. TRBV1 is a listed pseudogene. This CDR3 spans 18 amino acids. CDR3 loop: CTSSHGGALGQGPYEQYF. Here the CDR3 DNA reads TGCACCAGCAGCCATGGAGGGGCATTGGGACAGGGCCCCTACGAGCAGTACTTC.

This clonotype occurred many times. J is TRBJ1-1 and V is TRBV29-1; no clear D. V was shortened by 2 bases and J by 1 base, with 11 bases between the two germline ends. CDR1 SQVTM and CDR2 ANQGSEA come from the germline V gene. The CDR3 is made up of 14 amino acids. CDR3 DNA: TGCAGCGTTGAATCTAGGTATTCGAACACTGAAGCTTTCTTT. This encodes CSVESRYSNTEAFF. Combining the CDR3 with reference TRBV29-1 and TRBJ1-1 gives the whole variable domain SAVISQKPSRDICQRGTSLTIQCQVDSQVTMMFWYRQQPGQSLTLIATANQGSEATYESGFVIDKFPISRPNLTFSTLTVSNMSPEDSSIYLCSVESRYSNTEAFFGQGTRLTVV.

Ten or more counts support this clonotype. V is TRBV6-1 and J is TRBJ2-1; 10 positions agree with TRBD1. The V gene end was trimmed by 6 bases and the J gene end by 7 bases; junction bases not matched to a gene: 9. The V gene's germline CDR1 is MNHNS and CDR2 SASEGT. This CDR3 has 15 amino acids. The chain's CDR3 is CASSPGTGDLNEQFF. The CDR3 nucleotides read TGTGCCAGCAGCCCCGGGACAGGGGACCTAAATGAGCAGTTCTTC.

This clonotype was observed a few times. The V call is TRBV7-2, the J call TRBJ2-7, with 7 bases identical to TRBD1. Losses at the gene ends were 2 bases for V and 5 bases for J; bases not matched to a gene: 6. The germline gives CDR1 SGHTA, CDR2 FQGNSA. The CDR3 length is 14 residues. DNA of the CDR3: TGTGCCAGCAGCTTACCGACAGGGCCCGACGAGCAGTACTTC. Residues: CASSLPTGPDEQYF.

This clonotype was detected only a few times. The CDR3 loop reads CASKWEGTEAFF. The CDR3 nucleotides read TGTGCCAGCAAATGGGAAGGGACTGAAGCTTTCTTT. V is TRBV6-6 and J is TRBJ1-1; D remains unclear. Germline values: CDR1 MNHNY, CDR2 SVGAGI (reference sequence). This CDR3 contains 12 residues. V was shortened by 7 bases and J by 5 bases, with 11 bases between the two germline ends.

This clonotype was seen a few times. This chain connects TRBV12-3 or TRBV12-4 to TRBJ1-6, with D perhaps TRBD1 (5 bases). The CDR3 loop spans 13 amino acids. The germline V and J ends were trimmed by 5 bases and 10 bases, with 12 bases remaining between them. The chain's CDR3 is CASSTAQGSPLHF. CDR3 in DNA: TGTGCCAGCAGTACAGCTCAGGGCTCACCCCTCCACTTT.

This clonotype was found a few times. The chain joins TRBV5-5 to TRBJ2-2; 7 nucleotides line up with TRBD1. Germline CDR1 reads SGHKS; CDR2 reads YYEKEE (reference sequence). This CDR3 is built from 14 residues. V dropped 6 bases and J dropped 7; count of bases not matched to a gene: 9. This chain's CDR3 is CASTDDRAGGELFF. DNA of the CDR3: TGTGCCAGCACCGACGACAGGGCGGGCGGGGAGCTGTTTTTT.

This chain links TRBV5-4 with TRBJ2-7, with D perhaps matching TRBD1 (6 bases). With 0 bases removed from V and 0 bases from J, the gap between germline ends came to 13 bases. Germline assignment: CDR1 SGHNT and CDR2 YYREEE (reference sequence). The length of the CDR3 is 16 residues. The CDR3 sequence: CASSLGAGAHSYEQYF. The DNA for the CDR3 is TGTGCCAGCAGCTTGGGCGCAGGGGCTCACTCCTACGAGCAGTACTTC.

In this sample, this clonotype turned up a few times. The gene calls are TRBV6-5 and TRBJ1-6, with no clear D. Germline V gene sequence: CDR1 MNHEY, CDR2 SVGAGI. CDR3 length: 12 amino acids. The V gene lost 1 base and the J gene lost 11 bases, with 6 bases spanning the gap. CDR3 sequence (DNA): TGTGCCAGCAGTTACTTCGGTGCACCCCTCCACTTT. It translates to CASSYFGAPLHF.

The chain has TRBV20-1 and TRBJ2-5; 8 nucleotides align to TRBD1. The CDR3 runs 14 residues. Germline V gives CDR1 DFQATT, CDR2 SNEGSKA (reference sequence). The V and J ends lost 4 bases and 0 bases, in that order; junction bases with no gene match: 4. CDR3 residues: CSATDRANQETQYF. The CDR3 DNA reads TGCAGTGCTACGGACAGGGCAAACCAAGAGACCCAGTACTTC.